These T cell receptor beta chains were read from a single sample in a study of vaccination and CD4 T cells after COVID-19. In TCRdb, the PCR reads were re-called with MiXCR into one record per CDR3 protein. Of 20,000 or so distinct CDR3 sequences listed, 40% to 50% are singletons. Their recognized antigens are unknown. Source: CD4+ T cells from blood, cultured in vitro, taken before SARS-CoV-2 vaccination. The source of these receptors is a human donor who had recovered from COVID-19. Each CDR3 is given with its conserved first and last residue. The D gene is left open where the match is weak. Clone size is shown for a subset of rows, as once, few, many or a class of expanded clone.

v_gene: TRBV6-1; abundance: few; d_gene: -; j_gene: TRBJ2-5; CDR3aa: CASSGIGETQYF; CDR3nt: TGTGCCAGCAGTGGTATAGGAGAGACCCAGTACTTC
v_gene: TRBV9; abundance: -; d_gene: -; j_gene: TRBJ1-1; CDR3aa: CASSVVGGANTEAFF; CDR3nt: TGTGCCAGCAGCGTAGTTGGAGGGGCGAACACTGAAGCTTTCTTT
v_gene: TRBV7-9; abundance: -; d_gene: -; j_gene: TRBJ2-1; CDR3aa: CASSFMMGNEQFF; CDR3nt: TGTGCCAGCAGCTTCATGATGGGCAATGAGCAGTTCTTC
v_gene: TRBV20-1; abundance: -; d_gene: -; j_gene: TRBJ1-2; CDR3aa: CSASPRQGADGYTF; CDR3nt: TGCAGTGCTAGCCCCCGCCAGGGAGCGGATGGCTACACCTTC
v_gene: TRBV30; abundance: few; d_gene: TRBD1; j_gene: TRBJ1-1; CDR3aa: CAWSDRGLLNTEAFF; CDR3nt: TGTGCCTGGAGTGACAGGGGCTTACTGAACACTGAAGCTTTCTTT
v_gene: TRBV6-1; abundance: -; d_gene: -; j_gene: TRBJ1-4; CDR3aa: CASSGTRQEKLFF; CDR3nt: TGTGCCAGCAGTGGGACTCGACAGGAAAAACTGTTTTTT
v_gene: TRBV5-4; abundance: few; d_gene: -; j_gene: TRBJ1-1; CDR3aa: CASSFPGSTEAFF; CDR3nt: TGTGCCAGCAGCTTTCCCGGGAGCACTGAAGCTTTCTTT
v_gene: TRBV11-2; abundance: few; d_gene: -; j_gene: TRBJ1-6; CDR3aa: CASSFRGGPYNSPLHF; CDR3nt: TGTGCCAGCAGCTTTCGGGGAGGACCCTATAATTCACCCCTCCACTTT
v_gene: TRBV7-6; abundance: -; d_gene: -; j_gene: TRBJ1-1; CDR3aa: CASSLAPTANTEAFF; CDR3nt: TGTGCCAGCAGCTTAGCCCCAACAGCAAACACTGAAGCTTTCTTT
v_gene: TRBV28; abundance: few; d_gene: TRBD1; j_gene: TRBJ1-5; CDR3aa: CASRRQGGQPQHF; CDR3nt: TGTGCCAGCAGAAGACAGGGAGGTCAGCCCCAGCATTTT
v_gene: TRBV11-2; abundance: -; d_gene: -; j_gene: TRBJ2-5; CDR3aa: CASSFRRTQETQYF; CDR3nt: TGTGCCAGCAGCTTCCGGCGGACCCAAGAGACCCAGTACTTC
v_gene: TRBV20-1; abundance: -; d_gene: TRBD1; j_gene: TRBJ1-1; CDR3aa: CSAKQGQVMNTEAFF; CDR3nt: TGCAGTGCTAAGCAAGGACAGGTCATGAACACTGAAGCTTTCTTT
v_gene: TRBV9; abundance: -; d_gene: TRBD1; j_gene: TRBJ1-1; CDR3aa: CASSFRQGSDTEAFF; CDR3nt: TGTGCCAGCAGCTTCCGACAGGGCTCGGACACTGAAGCTTTCTTT
v_gene: TRBV27; abundance: -; d_gene: -; j_gene: TRBJ1-5; CDR3aa: CASSPQWDYSNQPQHF; CDR3nt: TGTGCCAGCAGCCCACAATGGGATTATAGCAATCAGCCCCAGCATTTT
v_gene: TRBV6-2/TRBV6-3; abundance: -; d_gene: -; j_gene: TRBJ2-2; CDR3aa: CASAQRKPTGELFF; CDR3nt: TGTGCCAGCGCGCAGCGTAAGCCCACCGGGGAGCTGTTTTTT
v_gene: TRBV20-1; abundance: once; d_gene: TRBD2; j_gene: TRBJ2-3; CDR3aa: CSAGPSGSTDTQYF; CDR3nt: TGCAGTGCTGGCCCTAGCGGGAGTACAGATACGCAGTATTTT
v_gene: TRBV7-2; abundance: -; d_gene: -; j_gene: TRBJ2-5; CDR3aa: CASSGRGFQETQYF; CDR3nt: TGTGCCAGCAGCGGCCGTGGGTTCCAAGAGACCCAGTACTTC
v_gene: TRBV21-1; abundance: once; d_gene: -; j_gene: TRBJ1-2; CDR3aa: CASSKTGRLLCGGYTF; CDR3nt: TGTGCCAGCAGCAAGACAGGGAGATTACTATGTGGTGGCTACACCTTC
v_gene: TRBV20-1; abundance: -; d_gene: -; j_gene: TRBJ2-5; CDR3aa: CSARDPSRREGETQYF; CDR3nt: TGCAGTGCTAGAGATCCTTCTAGGCGGGAAGGGGAGACCCAGTACTTC
v_gene: TRBV28; abundance: -; d_gene: TRBD1; j_gene: TRBJ1-5; CDR3aa: CASSYDWTGGEPQHF; CDR3nt: TGTGCCAGCAGTTACGATTGGACAGGCGGGGAACCCCAGCATTTT
v_gene: TRBV11-1; abundance: -; d_gene: TRBD2; j_gene: TRBJ2-3; CDR3aa: CASSLRTSGGYRDTQYF; CDR3nt: TGTGCCAGCAGCCTGCGGACTAGCGGGGGGTACCGGGATACGCAGTATTTT
v_gene: TRBV5-1; abundance: -; d_gene: -; j_gene: TRBJ1-5; CDR3aa: CASSAVTGIPQHF; CDR3nt: TGCGCCAGCAGCGCTGTAACAGGGATTCCCCAGCATTTT
v_gene: TRBV24-1; abundance: few; d_gene: -; j_gene: TRBJ2-3; CDR3aa: CATSDFGGPRQAADTQYF; CDR3nt: TGTGCCACCAGTGATTTCGGTGGACCGCGACAGGCGGCAGATACGCAGTATTTT
v_gene: TRBV7-6; abundance: few; d_gene: TRBD1; j_gene: TRBJ1-1; CDR3aa: CASSPGQGTEAFF; CDR3nt: TGTGCCAGCAGCCCAGGACAGGGCACTGAAGCTTTCTTT
v_gene: TRBV20-1; abundance: -; d_gene: -; j_gene: TRBJ1-5; CDR3aa: CSARDLGASSNQPQHF; CDR3nt: TGCAGTGCTAGAGATTTAGGCGCGTCTAGCAATCAGCCCCAGCATTTT
v_gene: TRBV19; abundance: -; d_gene: -; j_gene: TRBJ1-6; CDR3aa: CASRTGDRSYNSPLHF; CDR3nt: TGTGCCAGTAGGACGGGGGACCGCTCCTATAATTCACCCCTCCACTTT
v_gene: TRBV2; abundance: few; d_gene: -; j_gene: TRBJ2-5; CDR3aa: CASSEGGTQYF; CDR3nt: TGTGCCAGCAGTGAGGGTGGGACCCAGTACTTC
v_gene: TRBV27; abundance: -; d_gene: -; j_gene: TRBJ1-1; CDR3aa: CASRDSYLNTEAFF; CDR3nt: TGTGCCAGCAGAGACAGTTACTTGAACACTGAAGCTTTCTTT